The 9 T cell receptor beta chains listed next were all sequenced from one sample in a study of identical twins. MiXCR was run by TCRdb on the 5' RACE reads, yielding one entry per CDR3 protein. The sample carries around 500,000 distinct CDR3 sequences, approximately 15% recorded once. This sample also appeared in a second study, on yellow fever vaccine responses in identical twins.

Sequenced material: CD4+ T cells sorted from blood. The receptors were sampled from a woman under 30 in good health.

The chain employs TRBV7-2 and TRBJ2-7; D is possibly TRBD2 (6 bases). Germline CDR1 reads SGHTA; CDR2 reads FQGNSA. With 4 bases removed from V and 3 bases from J, the gap between germline ends came to 16 bases. This CDR3 comprises 15 residues. CDR3 DNA: TGTGCCAGCAGCTCTAACGGGGGTCAGAGCTACGAGCAGTACTTC. Protein: CASSSNGGQSYEQYF.

The chain joins TRBV5-1 to TRBJ2-1; TRBD2 matches 10 bases. Germline V gives CDR1 SGHRS, CDR2 YFSETQ. This CDR3 contains 19 residues. V trimming: 4 bases; J trimming: 0 bases; junction bases outside the gene matches: 13. This chain's CDR3 is CASSAFPLAGVSSYNEQFF. The CDR3, as DNA: TGCGCCAGCAGCGCCTTCCCCCTAGCGGGAGTTAGCTCCTACAATGAGCAGTTCTTC.

The V and J genes are TRBV10-2 and TRBJ2-7; tentative D call: TRBD2 (6 bases). The CDR3 runs to 13 residues. V lost 7 bases to trimming and J lost 2 bases, with 12 bases between them. The germline gives CDR1 WSHSY, CDR2 SAAADI. Written as DNA, the CDR3 is TGCGCCAGCACCCGGGGCGGGGCCTACGAGCAGTACTTC. It translates to CASTRGGAYEQYF.

This clonotype was recorded many times. The chain joins TRBV12-3 or TRBV12-4 to TRBJ2-7, with 7 bases lining up with TRBD1. This CDR3 has 15 amino acids. The V and J ends lost 4 bases and 6 bases, in that order; junction bases with no gene match: 12. CDR3 sequence (DNA): TGTGCCAGCAGTTATGAGACAGGGTATCTGGGCGAGCAGTACTTC. Protein sequence: CASSYETGYLGEQYF.

The rearrangement links TRBV10-3 to TRBJ2-7; D is uncertain. This CDR3 has 12 residues. Germline-derived CDR1 and CDR2 are ENHRY and SYGVKD. V was cut by 0 bases and J by 5 bases, with 5 bases left in between. CDR3 in amino acids: CAISESGDEQYF. The DNA for the CDR3 is TGTGCCATCAGTGAGTCTGGGGACGAGCAGTACTTC.

V is TRBV7-2 and J is TRBJ1-6, with D possibly matching TRBD1 (5 bases). The CDR3 sequence is 15 residues long. Germline loops: CDR1 SGHTA, CDR2 FQGNSA. The V end was cut by 1 base, the J end by 6 bases, with 10 bases between. CDR3 region: CASSLDAGPNSPLHF. The DNA of the CDR3 is TGTGCCAGCAGCTTAGATGCAGGGCCTAATTCACCCCTCCACTTT.

The chain uses TRBV20-1 and TRBJ2-1; 7 bases are a match to TRBD1. The V gene's germline CDR1 is DFQATT and CDR2 SNEGSKA (reference sequence). The V segment lost 6 bases and the J segment 2 bases; nucleotides outside the gene matches: 1. This CDR3 is 12 amino acids long. The CDR3 is CSAGGAYNEQFF. Here the CDR3 DNA reads TGCAGTGCAGGGGGCGCCTACAATGAGCAGTTCTTC.

The rearrangement uses TRBV15 and TRBJ2-2, with 10 bases matching TRBD2. The CDR3 is 16 amino acids. V shed 8 bases and J 1 base; nucleotides not matched to a gene: 7. Germline-derived CDR1 and CDR2 are LNHNV and YYDKDF (reference sequence). DNA for the CDR3: TGTGCCACCGTTCTTCCTAGCGGGAGGAACACCGGGGAGCTGTTTTTT. This translates into CATVLPSGRNTGELFF. Full variable domain (remainder filled in from reference TRBV15 and TRBJ2-2): DAMVIQNPRYQVTQFGKPVTLSCSQTLNHNVMYWYQQKSSQAPKLLFHYYDKDFNNEADTPDNFQSRRPNTSFCFLDIRSPGLGDTAMYLCATVLPSGRNTGELFFGEGSRLTVL.

This clonotype has only a few counts. The chain uses TRBV12-3 or TRBV12-4 and TRBJ2-1, with D possibly being TRBD1 (5 bases). V lost 6 bases to trimming and J lost 6 bases, with 15 bases between them. The CDR3 is made up of 14 amino acids. This CDR3 reads CASRSPGSPNEQFF. CDR3 DNA sequence: TGTGCCAGCAGGTCCCCAGGGTCCCCCAATGAGCAGTTCTTC.